One sample yielded the 17 T cell receptor beta chains listed below, sequenced in a study of control samples from healthy donors and cancer patients. The assay was immunoSEQ multiplex PCR, and TCRdb's table has in-frame clones only and misses some. The table includes approximately 86,000 clones, around 85% detected once. Input material: blood. These receptors all come from a woman between 40 and 55 years old in good health.

J is TRBJ2-3 and V is TRBV19; 13 nucleotides line up with TRBD2. The CDR3 length is 19 residues. With 4 bases clipped from V and 2 bases from J, the junction kept 12 bases outside the gene matches. Germline CDR1 LNHDA, CDR2 SQIVND (reference sequence). The CDR3, as DNA: TGTGCCAGTAGTACGGCCGATGGACTAGCGGGGGACGTCACAGATACGCAGTATTTT. Its protein product is CASSTADGLAGDVTDTQYF.

The CDR3 loop is CASRNPGRSNYGYTF. The CDR3 nucleotides are TGTGCCAGCAGAAATCCGGGACGGAGTAACTATGGCTACACCTTC. The gene calls are TRBV6-5 and TRBJ1-2; D may be TRBD1 (5 bases). CDR1 is MNHEY, CDR2 SVGAGI, per germline. Trimming left V 6 bases short and J 1 base short, with 15 bases between. The CDR3 has 15 residues.

In the case of this clone: This same CDR3 is encoded by further DNA sequences in the sample. CDR3 nucleotide sequence: TGTGCCACCAGTGATTTGACCGGGAACTATGGCTACACCTTC. It codes for CATSDLTGNYGYTF. The chain links TRBV24-1 to TRBJ1-2, with D unclear. The CDR3 covers 14 residues. Trimming shortened V by 0 bases and J by 2 bases, and 6 bases separated the two germline ends. The germline CDR1 and CDR2 sequences are KGHDR and SFDVKD.

This clone came up a few times. The chain combines TRBV24-1 with TRBJ1-2; D not resolved. The germline gives CDR1 KGHDR, CDR2 SFDVKD. V lost 3 bases and J 3 bases, leaving 13 bases between the germline ends. This CDR3 contains 15 residues. CDR3 amino acids: CATSDARTVYYGYTF. CDR3 DNA: TGTGCCACCAGTGATGCCCGAACAGTATACTATGGCTACACCTTC.

For the CDR3, the DNA is TGCACCAGCAGCCAAGATACTGACGAGCAGTACTTC. Its translation: CTSSQDTDEQYF. The rearrangement uses TRBV1 and TRBJ2-7; TRBD2 is the table's D call and was not checked against the DNA. TRBV1 is a pseudogene locus. This CDR3 is 12 amino acids long.

V gene TRBV10-1 combines with J gene TRBJ2-1; possibly TRBD1 or TRBD2 for D (7 bases each). V lost 6 bases and J lost 3, with 15 bases in between. CDR3 length: 15 amino acids. Germline CDR1 reads WNHNN; CDR2 reads SYGVQD (reference sequence). DNA for the CDR3: TGCGCCAGCAGGCTAGCGGACAGGTTCTACAATGAGCAGTTCTTC. This codes for CASRLADRFYNEQFF.

The chain has TRBV12-3 or TRBV12-4 and TRBJ1-5; D is perhaps TRBD1 (5 bases). This CDR3 region has 13 residues. V dropped 6 bases and J dropped 4 bases, with 10 bases sitting between them. The CDR3 protein is CASSDSFNQPQHF. CDR3 DNA sequence: TGTGCCAGCAGCGACAGCTTTAATCAGCCCCAGCATTTT.

The V call is TRBV5-4, the J call TRBJ2-1, with 12 bases lining up with TRBD1. Germline V lookup: CDR1 SGHNT, CDR2 YYREEE (reference sequence). The CDR3 covers 14 residues. V lost 5 bases to trimming and J lost 6 bases; unmatched junction nucleotides: 3. CDR3 bases: TGTGCCAGCAGGGGGGGACAGGGGGCCAATGAGCAGTTCTTC. It yields the protein CASRGGQGANEQFF.

This sequence joins TRBV7-2 and TRBJ2-3; 8 nucleotides agree with TRBD2. Trimming at V came to 5 bases and at J to 4 bases, leaving 5 bases not matched to a gene. The CDR3 runs to 14 residues. From germline, CDR1 is SGHTA and CDR2 FQGNSA. CDR3 sequence (DNA): TGTGCCAGCAGCCGGGGACTAGGGGCAGATACGCAGTATTTT. Its translation is CASSRGLGADTQYF.

J is TRBJ1-6 and V is TRBV27, with a tentative D call TRBD1 (6 bases). CDR1 MNHEY and CDR2 SMNVEV come from the germline V gene (reference sequence). Trimming took off 6 bases at V and 0 bases at J, with 12 bases between the two ends. The CDR3 is made up of 16 amino acids. In DNA form, the CDR3 reads TGTGCCAGCAGACACGGACAGAGCTCCTATAATTCACCCCTCCACTTT. Its protein is CASRHGQSSYNSPLHF.

This clone has only a few counts. The chain has TRBV6-2 or TRBV6-3 and TRBJ1-2, with unresolved D. The germline gives CDR1 MNHEY, CDR2 SVGEGT. CDR3 length equals 12 residues. Trimming shortened V by 2 bases and J by 4 bases, and 5 bases separated the two germline ends. The chain's CDR3 is CASSYGIYGYTF. CDR3 nucleotides: TGTGCCAGCAGTTACGGAATCTATGGCTACACCTTC.

This clone was picked up a small number of times. This rearrangement joins TRBV3-1 (or the pseudogene TRBV3-2) to TRBJ1-1; possibly TRBD1 for D (6 bases). V lost 4 bases and J lost 4, with 13 bases in between. The V gene's germline CDR1 is LGHDT and CDR2 YNNKEL (reference sequence). This CDR3 has 14 residues. The chain's CDR3 is CASSPMNRATEAFF. In nucleotides, the CDR3 is TGTGCCAGCAGCCCGATGAACAGGGCCACTGAAGCTTTCTTT.

The chain employs TRBV5-6 and TRBJ1-5, with a possible D match to TRBD1 (5 bases). Between the trimmed V and J ends, which lost 4 bases and 3 bases, there was a span of 14 bases. In germline, CDR1 is SGHDT, CDR2 YYEEEE. The CDR3 totals 15 residues. The CDR3 nucleotides read TGTGCCAGCAGCCCCGCCGGGACTTCCAATCAGCCCCAGCATTTT. It encodes CASSPAGTSNQPQHF.

The count of this clone is one. The chain recombines TRBV5-1 with TRBJ2-7; D possibly matches TRBD1 or TRBD2 (5 bases each). The CDR3 extends over 14 amino acids. Germline V CDR1 and CDR2: SGHRS, YFSETQ. The germline V and J ends were trimmed by 2 bases and 6 bases, with 15 bases remaining between them. CDR3 protein: CASSFTGAGAEQYF. The CDR3 coding sequence is TGCGCCAGCAGCTTCACCGGGGCCGGGGCCGAGCAGTACTTC.

V gene TRBV29-1 combines with J gene TRBJ1-2; the match to TRBD1 covers 7 bases. The J segment lost 3 bases and the V segment lost 6 bases, leaving 4 bases of the junction unmatched. CDR1 is SQVTM, CDR2 ANQGSEA, per germline. The CDR3 has 12 residues. CDR3 residues: CSVPGQYYGYTF. The CDR3 DNA reads TGCAGCGTACCGGGACAGTACTATGGCTACACCTTC. Drawing the rest from reference TRBV29-1 and TRBJ1-2, the complete variable domain is SAVISQKPSRDICQRGTSLTIQCQVDSQVTMMFWYRQQPGQSLTLIATANQGSEATYESGFVIDKFPISRPNLTFSTLTVSNMSPEDSSIYLCSVPGQYYGYTFGSGTRLTVV.

The chain is built from TRBV6-2 or TRBV6-3 and TRBJ2-6; D remains unclear. V lost 4 bases and J lost 0, with 7 bases in between. From germline, CDR1 is MNHEY and CDR2 SVGEGT. The CDR3 is made up of 15 amino acids. CDR3 protein: CASSFPFSGANVLTF. In nucleotides, the CDR3 is TGTGCCAGCAGTTTCCCTTTCTCTGGGGCCAACGTCCTGACTTTC.

This rearrangement joins TRBV10-3 to TRBJ1-5; unclear D gene. The CDR3 has 13 residues. Per the germline V gene, CDR1 is ENHRY and CDR2 is SYGVKD. The V end was cut by 0 bases, the J end by 4 bases, with 4 bases between. CDR3 sequence: CAISESQNQPQHF. The CDR3 DNA reads as TGTGCCATCAGTGAGTCTCAGAATCAGCCCCAGCATTTT.